What follows are 11 T cell receptor beta chains derived from one specimen sequenced in a study of shared clonotypes between healthy human individuals. Here immunoSEQ multiplex PCR was the method, and the copy in TCRdb shows in-frame clones only, minus some. The table records under 1 million clones, roughly 96% of them present only once. CD45RO-negative CD8 cells positively selected for CCR7 made up the naive population, which excluded terminally differentiated effector memory CD45RA+ cells. The sequencing sample was made of naive CD8+ T cells sorted from blood. The receptor source for this set is a man aged 25-40 years in good health.

V gene TRBV7-9 combines with J gene TRBJ1-2, with D tentatively TRBD1 (5 bases). Germline V gene lookup returns CDR1 SEHNR and CDR2 FQNEAQ (reference sequence). This CDR3 is built from 16 residues. Trimming pared 2 bases from V and 6 bases from J, leaving 19 bases between. This chain's CDR3 is CASSLSGTGLGHGYTF. The CDR3 DNA reads TGTGCCAGCAGCTTAAGCGGGACCGGACTGGGTCATGGCTACACCTTC.

V is TRBV27 and J is TRBJ2-7, with D possibly being TRBD2 (6 bases). Trimming removed 3 bases from V and 2 bases from J, with 8 bases in between. This CDR3 contains 13 residues. Germline CDR1 and CDR2: MNHEY and SMNVEV (reference sequence). The CDR3 DNA sequence: TGTGCCAGCAGTTTTGCGGGGACCTACGAGCAGTACTTC. It is translated as CASSFAGTYEQYF.

This chain links TRBV9 with TRBJ2-7; 12 nucleotides line up with TRBD1. Trimming cost V 3 bases and J 3 bases; bases outside gene matches: 4. In germline, CDR1 is SGDLS, CDR2 YYNGEE. CDR3 size: 15 residues. The CDR3 sequence: CASSEGQGAVYEQYF. The CDR3, as DNA: TGTGCCAGCAGCGAGGGACAGGGGGCGGTCTACGAGCAGTACTTC.

V is TRBV28 and J is TRBJ1-4; D remains ambiguous. CDR1 is MDHEN, CDR2 SYDVKM, per germline. The CDR3 is 13 residues long. V was shortened by 7 bases and J by 0 bases, with 6 bases between the two germline ends. CDR3 residues: CASTAATNEKLFF. The CDR3 nucleotides are TGTGCCAGCACTGCGGCAACTAATGAAAAACTGTTTTTT. Full variable domain (rest looked up from reference TRBV28 and TRBJ1-4): DVKVTQSSRYLVKRTGEKVFLECVQDMDHENMFWYRQDPGLGLRLIYFSYDVKMKEKGDIPEGYSVSREKKERFSLILESASTNQTSMYLCASTAATNEKLFFGSGTQLSVL.

In regard to this clone: At the DNA level, this CDR3 is encoded by other sequences in the same sample as well. This sequence joins TRBV10-2 and TRBJ2-7; D is uncertain. Deletions cut 2 bases from V and 2 bases from J, with 1 base between. The CDR3 loop spans 11 amino acids. Looked up from germline, CDR1 is WSHSY and CDR2 is SAAADI. The CDR3 DNA reads as TGCGCCAGCAGTGAGACCTACGAGCAGTACTTC. It specifies CASSETYEQYF.

To note about this clone: Other DNA sequences in the sample encode the same CDR3. The V call is TRBV5-1, the J call TRBJ2-2, with D tentatively TRBD1 (5 bases). The CDR3 contains 15 residues. The V end was cut by 0 bases, the J end by 0 bases, with 6 bases between. Germline CDR1 and CDR2: SGHRS and YFSETQ. CDR3 DNA: TGCGCCAGCAGCTTGGGGACAACGAACACCGGGGAGCTGTTTTTT. It yields the protein CASSLGTTNTGELFF. Full variable domain (outside the CDR3, taken from reference TRBV5-1 and TRBJ2-2): KAGVTQTPRYLIKTRGQQVTLSCSPISGHRSVSWYQQTPGQGLQFLFEYFSETQRNKGNFPGRFSGRQFSNSRSEMNVSTLELGDSALYLCASSLGTTNTGELFFGEGSRLTVL.

The gene calls are TRBV7-9 and TRBJ2-7; D unresolved. Trimming took 5 bases from V and 0 from J, leaving 8 bases between them. Germline V CDR1 and CDR2: SEHNR, FQNEAQ (reference sequence). There are 13 residues in the CDR3. As DNA, the CDR3 is TGTGCCAGCAGCGAAACGAGCTCCTACGAGCAGTACTTC. Residues: CASSETSSYEQYF. The whole variable domain, filled in from reference TRBV7-9 and TRBJ2-7, reads DTGVSQNPRHKITKRGQNVTFRCDPISEHNRLYWYRQTLGQGPEFLTYFQNEAQLEKSRLLSDRFSAERPKGSFSTLEIQRTEQGDSAMYLCASSETSSYEQYFGPGTRLTVT.

The chain joins TRBV27 to TRBJ2-3; 8 bases map to TRBD2. Germline V CDR1 and CDR2: MNHEY, SMNVEV (reference sequence). This CDR3 has 13 residues. The V gene end was trimmed by 6 bases and the J gene end by 1 base; junction bases not matched to a gene: 0. This CDR3 reads CASRRGGTDTQYF. CDR3 in DNA: TGTGCCAGCAGGCGGGGGGGCACAGATACGCAGTATTTT.

The chain combines TRBV7-3 with TRBJ2-2; TRBD1 agrees at 7 bases. The length of the CDR3 is 16 residues. V lost 2 bases to trimming and J lost 8 bases; unmatched junction nucleotides: 11. CDR1 and CDR2 (germline): SGHTA, FQGTGA. The CDR3 bases are TGTGCCAGCAGCTTAGGACCACAGGGGTTGGTGGGGGAGCTGTTTTTT. Translation gives CASSLGPQGLVGELFF.

This chain connects TRBV28 to TRBJ1-2; D uncertain. Between the trimmed V and J ends, which lost 6 bases and 6 bases, there was a span of 11 bases. This CDR3 spans 12 amino acids. CDR1 is MDHEN and CDR2 is SYDVKM in the germline V gene. CDR3 nucleotides: TGTGCCAGCAGCGCTGGATTTAATGGCTACACCTTC. It encodes CASSAGFNGYTF.

The chain is built from TRBV5-4 and TRBJ2-5; 7 positions agree with TRBD2. V lost 6 bases to trimming and J lost 2 bases; unmatched junction nucleotides: 7. This CDR3 contains 14 residues. Germline lookup yields CDR1 SGHNT and CDR2 YYREEE (reference sequence). CDR3 protein: CASNPWREQETQYF. As DNA, the CDR3 is TGTGCCAGCAATCCCTGGCGGGAGCAAGAGACCCAGTACTTC. The full variable domain, rest sourced from reference TRBV5-4 and TRBJ2-5, is ETGVTQSPTHLIKTRGQQVTLRCSSQSGHNTVSWYQQALGQGPQFIFQYYREEENGRGNFPPRFSGLQFPNYSSELNVNALELDDSALYLCASNPWREQETQYFGPGTRLLVL.